A single sample gave rise to the 24 T cell receptor beta chains below, sequenced in a study of beta chain features in type 1 diabetes. Overall study results and limits: TCRB CDR3s were moderately but significantly shorter in Type 1 diabetes patients in all four CD4+ subsets.

TCRB transcripts that were expressed got sequenced, as all of the isolated RNA had been reverse transcribed. The protocol was immunoSEQ multiplex PCR, while the TCRdb copy is restricted to in-frame clones and leaves out a portion. The sample includes about 390,000 clones, 9.5% to 10% of them seen just once. These receptors' targets are unknown. The specimen was central memory CD4+ T cells from blood. The source is a man younger than 40 with type 1 diabetes.

This clone was counted only a few times. V gene TRBV18 combines with J gene TRBJ1-1; the match to TRBD1 covers 8 bases. V dropped 0 bases and J dropped 0; count of bases not matched to a gene: 0. Germline CDR1 and CDR2: KGHSH and LQKENI. The CDR3 consists of 15 residues. The chain's CDR3 is CASSPPDRVNTEAFF. The DNA for the CDR3 is TGTGCCAGCTCACCACCGGACAGGGTGAACACTGAAGCTTTCTTT.

This clone turned up a few times. J is TRBJ2-3 and V is TRBV2; no clear D. There are 16 residues in the CDR3. The germline V gene has CDR1 SNHLY and CDR2 FYNNEI. Trimming took off 2 bases at V and 4 bases at J, with 16 bases between the two ends. The CDR3 loop reads CASSETGHPSADTQYF. CDR3 DNA: TGTGCCAGCAGTGAAACCGGGCACCCGAGCGCAGATACGCAGTATTTT. Filled out from reference TRBV2 and TRBJ2-3, the complete variable domain reads EPEVTQTPSHQVTQMGQEVILRCVPISNHLYFYWYRQILGQKVEFLVSFYNNEISEKSEIFDDQFSVERPDGSNFTLKIRSTKLEDSAMYFCASSETGHPSADTQYFGPGTRLTVL.

Only a few counts were recorded for this clone. The chain uses TRBV19 and TRBJ2-3; TRBD1 matches 8 bases. Germline-derived CDR1 and CDR2 are LNHDA and SQIVND (reference sequence). V dropped 8 bases and J dropped 6; count of bases not matched to a gene: 7. This CDR3 is 13 amino acids long. The CDR3, as DNA: TGTGCCAGTGCAGGGGGCGCATCGGATACGCAGTATTTT. Translation gives CASAGGASDTQYF.

J is TRBJ2-3 and V is TRBV6-6, with a weak D call TRBD2 (7 bases). Germline loops: CDR1 MNHNY, CDR2 SVGAGI (reference sequence). The CDR3 covers 14 residues. V gave up 5 bases and J gave up 6 bases, with 15 bases separating them. The CDR3 loop is CASSERDTGDTQYF. CDR3 nucleotide sequence: TGTGCCAGCAGTGAGCGGGACACTGGGGATACGCAGTATTTT.

This chain links TRBV4-3 with TRBJ1-3; 8 nucleotides line up with TRBD1. Germline assignment: CDR1 LGHNA and CDR2 YSLEER. The V and J ends lost 0 bases and 4 bases, in that order; junction bases with no gene match: 8. CDR3 size: 17 residues. The chain's CDR3 is CASSQDTGTGNGNTIYF. In nucleotides, the CDR3 is TGCGCCAGCAGCCAAGATACCGGGACAGGCAACGGAAACACCATATATTTT.

This clone was seen only a few times. CDR3 in amino acids: CAIMVGGGDEQYF. The CDR3 DNA follows: TGTGCCATCATGGTGGGAGGGGGTGACGAGCAGTACTTC. The chain recombines TRBV10-3 with TRBJ2-7; TRBD2 is a possible D gene (7 bases). Germline loops: CDR1 ENHRY, CDR2 SYGVKD. The length of the CDR3 is 13 residues. V was clipped by 7 bases and J by 5 bases, with 15 bases between them.

The chain carries TRBV7-6 and TRBJ1-5; D unclear. Trimming cost V 3 bases and J 7 bases, with 10 bases left between them. Germline V gives CDR1 SGHVS, CDR2 FNYEAQ. There are 13 residues in the CDR3. CDR3 region: CASSLSQTQPQHF. The CDR3 nucleotides read TGTGCCAGCAGCTTGAGTCAAACGCAGCCCCAGCATTTT.

This clone was found a few times. This chain joins TRBV7-9 and TRBJ2-5, with D unclear. Trimming removed 6 bases at V and 1 base at J, with 6 bases between. The length of the CDR3 is 12 residues. Germline V gene data show CDR1 as SEHNR and CDR2 as FQNEAQ (reference sequence). The DNA for the CDR3 is TGTGCCAGCAGTCGGCTCCAAGAGACCCAGTACTTC. This translates into CASSRLQETQYF. Filled out from reference TRBV7-9 and TRBJ2-5, the complete variable domain reads DTGVSQNPRHKITKRGQNVTFRCDPISEHNRLYWYRQTLGQGPEFLTYFQNEAQLEKSRLLSDRFSAERPKGSFSTLEIQRTEQGDSAMYLCASSRLQETQYFGPGTRLLVL.

This chain joins TRBV27 and TRBJ2-3, with 8 bases identical to TRBD2. Germline loops: CDR1 MNHEY, CDR2 SMNVEV (reference sequence). The CDR3 is 16 amino acids. V shed 8 bases, J shed 0 bases, and the junction held 10 bases outside the gene matches. In DNA form, the CDR3 reads TGTGCCAGCGGAGTACTAGCGGCAGATAGCACAGATACGCAGTATTTT. The encoded protein is CASGVLAADSTDTQYF.

This clone was counted a few times. The V and J genes are TRBV19 and TRBJ2-5; TRBD2 is a possible D gene (5 bases). V gave up 2 bases and J gave up 5 bases, with 9 bases separating them. The CDR3 has 13 residues. Germline lookup yields CDR1 LNHDA and CDR2 SQIVND (reference sequence). CDR3 sequence reads: CASSITRRETQYF. CDR3 sequence (DNA): TGTGCCAGTAGTATAACCCGGAGGGAGACCCAGTACTTC.

Here the CDR3 reads CASSSLAMAFF. As DNA, the CDR3 is TGTGCCAGCAGTTCCCTAGCAATGGCTTTCTTT. The V gene is TRBV28, the J gene TRBJ1-1; D not certain. Germline CDR1 and CDR2: MDHEN and SYDVKM. Trimming pared 4 bases from V and 11 bases from J, leaving 11 bases between. This CDR3 is built from 11 residues.

This clone was detected only a few times. The rearrangement uses TRBV6-5 and TRBJ1-5; the D gene is possibly TRBD1 (6 bases). CDR3 size: 15 residues. The V end lost 2 bases, the J end lost 6 bases, and 14 bases lay between the germline ends. Per germline, CDR1 MNHEY and CDR2 SVGAGI. The CDR3 DNA reads as TGTGCCAGCAGTTACGCGGTTCTACAGGGTCAGCCCCAGCATTTT. It is translated as CASSYAVLQGQPQHF.

V and J are TRBV27 and TRBJ2-3; 7 bases fit TRBD1. The V gene end was trimmed by 5 bases and the J gene end by 0 bases; junction bases not matched to a gene: 5. Germline V CDR1 and CDR2: MNHEY, SMNVEV (reference sequence). The CDR3 consists of 15 residues. The CDR3 sequence is CASSLQGQSTDTQYF. CDR3 coding DNA: TGTGCCAGCAGTCTACAGGGGCAGAGCACAGATACGCAGTATTTT.

This chain links TRBV7-9 with TRBJ2-7, with 7 bases that match TRBD1. With V trimmed by 5 bases and J by 6 bases, 10 bases remained unmatched. Germline V gene lookup returns CDR1 SEHNR and CDR2 FQNEAQ (reference sequence). The CDR3 consists of 14 residues. CDR3: CASSVRGTVGEQYF. The DNA of the CDR3 is TGTGCCAGCAGCGTAAGGGGGACAGTGGGCGAGCAGTACTTC.

In this sample, this clone turned up a few times. The V and J genes are TRBV7-3 and TRBJ1-2; TRBD1 agrees at 9 bases. Germline V CDR1 and CDR2: SGHTA, FQGTGA. The V segment lost 10 bases and the J segment 5 bases; nucleotides outside the gene matches: 11. This CDR3 is built from 14 residues. CDR3 in DNA: TGTGCCACCTCTTCACAGGGGGCTGTGTATGGCTACACCTTC. Its protein product is CATSSQGAVYGYTF.

Note on this clone: Other DNA sequences in the sample encode the same CDR3. V is TRBV7-2 and J is TRBJ2-5; D uncertain. Germline assignment: CDR1 SGHTA and CDR2 FQGNSA. The CDR3 totals 13 residues. The ends were cut back, 2 bases at V and 1 base at J, with 5 bases in the middle. The CDR3 DNA is TGTGCCAGCAGCTTATCGTTCCAAGAGACCCAGTACTTC. Translation gives CASSLSFQETQYF.

This clone was detected only a few times. V is TRBV28 and J is TRBJ1-1, with TRBD1 as a possible D gene (6 bases). CDR1 and CDR2 (germline): MDHEN, SYDVKM. CDR3 length equals 14 residues. The V gene lost 7 bases and the J gene lost 4 bases, with 16 bases spanning the gap. DNA for the CDR3: TGTGCCAGCACCTTTACAGGGAGTGTCACTGAAGCTTTCTTT. Protein: CASTFTGSVTEAFF. The variable domain in full, completed from reference TRBV28 and TRBJ1-1, reads DVKVTQSSRYLVKRTGEKVFLECVQDMDHENMFWYRQDPGLGLRLIYFSYDVKMKEKGDIPEGYSVSREKKERFSLILESASTNQTSMYLCASTFTGSVTEAFFGQGTRLTVV.

This clone was observed a few times. The V and J genes are TRBV2 and TRBJ1-5; 7 nucleotides agree with TRBD1. V gave up 8 bases and J gave up 3 bases; unmatched junction bases: 1. This CDR3 region has 12 residues. Germline V gene lookup returns CDR1 SNHLY and CDR2 FYNNEI. The CDR3 loop is CASGTVNQPQHF. CDR3 DNA sequence: TGTGCCAGCGGGACAGTCAATCAGCCCCAGCATTTT.

The DNA of the CDR3 is TGTGCCAGCAGCTTAGTAGGCGGACAGGGTGAGACCCAGTACTTC. This gives the protein CASSLVGGQGETQYF. V is TRBV7-9 and J is TRBJ2-5, with TRBD1 matching 8 bases. The length of the CDR3 is 15 residues. Germline-derived CDR1 and CDR2 are SEHNR and FQNEAQ (reference sequence). V trimming: 1 base; J trimming: 5 bases; junction bases outside the gene matches: 6.

This clone was picked up a small number of times. The rearrangement uses TRBV18 and TRBJ1-5; 7 bases map to TRBD1. The CDR3 covers 16 residues. The germline CDR1 and CDR2 sequences are KGHSH and LQKENI. The trim removed 1 base at V and 2 bases at J, leaving 5 bases unmatched. The CDR3 nucleotides are TGTGCCAGCTCACCACGAGGGACAGATCGCAATCAGCCCCAGCATTTT. Protein sequence: CASSPRGTDRNQPQHF.

This clone was counted between two and nine times. CDR3 sequence (DNA): TGTGCCAGCAGCCCTCACCTCAGGGACGGCTACACCTTC. It translates to CASSPHLRDGYTF. The gene calls are TRBV7-3 and TRBJ1-2, with D possibly being TRBD1 (5 bases). The germline V gene encodes CDR1 SGHTA and CDR2 FQGTGA. V was clipped by 5 bases and J by 8 bases, with 15 bases between them. The CDR3 spans 13 residues.

As for this clone: An end of the junction differs from the germline gene, which may be a read error. The chain combines TRBV6-1 with TRBJ2-6; 10 bases fit TRBD1. CDR1 and CDR2 from the germline V gene are MNHNS and SASEGT. The CDR3 contains 17 residues. Here the CDR3 DNA reads TGTGCCAGCGGTGACAGGGGGCTAAGGTCTGGGGCCAACGTCCTGACTTTC. This gives the protein CASGDRGLRSGANVLTF.

This clone has a handful of counts. The chain employs TRBV6-4 and TRBJ1-1, with TRBD1 matching over 7 bases. Germline lookup yields CDR1 MRHNA and CDR2 SNTAGT. This CDR3 has 15 amino acids. Germline trimming cut 5 bases from V and 3 bases from J; bases unmatched to any gene: 9. The CDR3 bases are TGTGCCAGCAGTATACAGCCGACAGGGTACACTGAAGCTTTCTTT. This codes for CASSIQPTGYTEAFF.

This clone was detected only a few times. The chain is built from TRBV5-1 and TRBJ2-1; D unresolved. The germline V gene has CDR1 SGHRS and CDR2 YFSETQ. V was cut by 4 bases and J by 3 bases, with 20 bases left in between. CDR3 length: 17 amino acids. CDR3 DNA sequence: TGCGCCAGCAGCCCGGCGTTCGGGCTAGGTAACTACAATGAGCAGTTCTTC. Protein product: CASSPAFGLGNYNEQFF.